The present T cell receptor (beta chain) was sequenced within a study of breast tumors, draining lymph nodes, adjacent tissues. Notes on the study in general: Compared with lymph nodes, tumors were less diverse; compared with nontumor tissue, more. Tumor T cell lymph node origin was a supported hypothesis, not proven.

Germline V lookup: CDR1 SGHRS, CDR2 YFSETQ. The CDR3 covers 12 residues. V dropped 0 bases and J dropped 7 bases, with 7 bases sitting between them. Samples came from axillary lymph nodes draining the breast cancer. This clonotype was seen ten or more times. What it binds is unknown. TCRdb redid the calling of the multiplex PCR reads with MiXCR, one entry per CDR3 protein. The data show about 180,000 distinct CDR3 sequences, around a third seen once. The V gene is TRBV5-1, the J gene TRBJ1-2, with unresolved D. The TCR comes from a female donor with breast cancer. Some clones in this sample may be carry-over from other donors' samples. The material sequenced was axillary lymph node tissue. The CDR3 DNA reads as TGCGCCAGCAGCTTGGAGGGCAGTGGCTACACCTTC. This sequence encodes CASSLEGSGYTF.